This TCR beta chain was sequenced during a study of regulatory T cells in long-lasting Graves disease. Across the whole study: Prior antithyroid drug treatment in newly diagnosed Graves' patients lasted under 3 months. The study's findings and limits: Those with persistent disease had in common more public clonotypes (around 2,500) than new patients (roughly 1,000).

This clonotype was picked up a small number of times. Its antigen is not identified. The TCR beta library used iRepertoire HTBI primers with Arm-PCR amplification of CDR3. TCRdb fed the multiplex PCR reads into MiXCR, producing one record per CDR3 protein. Among roughly 510,000 distinct CDR3 sequences listed, about 15% were seen once. V gave up 3 bases and J gave up 0 bases, with 12 bases separating them. Germline V gene sequence: CDR1 DFQATT, CDR2 SNEGSKA (reference sequence). This CDR3 contains 15 residues. Noted time point: newly diagnosed GD, antithyroid drugs for less than 3 months. The TCR library was prepared using RNA isolated from PBMCs. These data are also associated with another study on T cells in Graves' hyperthyroidism and ophthalmopathy. That work adds: Patients counted as stable if ophthalmopathy did not develop within 18 months.

The chain recombines TRBV20-1 with TRBJ1-5, with D uncertain. The receptor's source is a man younger than 30 with Graves disease. This specimen consisted of peripheral blood mononuclear cells (PBMCs), obtained at new diagnosis, from a patient treated with antithyroid drugs. The CDR3 coding sequence is TGCAGTGCTAGTGGTGACATAACTAGCAATCAGCCCCAGCATTTT. Protein sequence: CSASGDITSNQPQHF.